This T cell receptor beta chain originates from a study of cytomegalovirus exposure and HLA in healthy donors. Germline CDR1 LNHNV, CDR2 YYDKDF (reference sequence). This CDR3 has 13 residues. V was trimmed by 3 bases and J by 3 bases, leaving 8 bases between them. Vbeta (60) and Jbeta (13) primers were used in the PCR. Libraries were prepared by immunoSEQ multiplex PCR; TCRdb keeps only in-frame clonotypes and omits some of them. The data show 30,000 to 40,000 clones, 65% to 70% seen once. The receptor was isolated from a middle-aged man in good health and CMV-seropositive. V usage is TRBV15 and J usage is TRBJ1-2; no clear D gene. The source material was PBMCs. CDR3 sequence: CATSRAIYYGYTF. The CDR3 DNA follows: TGTGCCACCAGCAGGGCAATTTACTATGGCTACACCTTC. The full variable domain, completed using reference TRBV15 and TRBJ1-2, is DAMVIQNPRYQVTQFGKPVTLSCSQTLNHNVMYWYQQKSSQAPKLLFHYYDKDFNNEADTPDNFQSRRPNTSFCFLDIRSPGLGDTAMYLCATSRAIYYGYTFGSGTRLTVV.